This record concerns one TCR beta chain sequence. The sample belongs to a study of blood T cell repertoires in COVID-19. Study at large: Some COVID-19 samples were acute and others convalescent; all came from the United States, Italy and Spain. Nucleic acid was either cDNA or gDNA, and it came from T cells, B-cell-depleted T cells, or PBMCs.

Original processing methods: Using reference gene primer amplification, nucleated cell counts were estimated. Clones were sequenced by immunoSEQ multiplex PCR, and TCRdb holds only the in-frame ones, with some missing. V and J calls and clone size are copied from that table; D and trimming were computed from the DNA. The data contain 200,000 to 300,000 clones, more than 80% of them singletons. The source material was peripheral blood. The sequence was obtained from a woman aged 40 to 50 with acute or convalescent COVID-19.

CDR3 protein: CASSLASDKETQYF. The CDR3 region has the DNA TGCGCCAGCAGCTTGGCCTCAGACAAAGAGACCCAGTACTTC. This chain links TRBV5-1 with TRBJ2-5; D is uncertain. V dropped 0 bases and J dropped 3 bases, with 9 bases sitting between them. Germline CDR1 is SGHRS and CDR2 is YFSETQ. CDR3 length: 14 amino acids.